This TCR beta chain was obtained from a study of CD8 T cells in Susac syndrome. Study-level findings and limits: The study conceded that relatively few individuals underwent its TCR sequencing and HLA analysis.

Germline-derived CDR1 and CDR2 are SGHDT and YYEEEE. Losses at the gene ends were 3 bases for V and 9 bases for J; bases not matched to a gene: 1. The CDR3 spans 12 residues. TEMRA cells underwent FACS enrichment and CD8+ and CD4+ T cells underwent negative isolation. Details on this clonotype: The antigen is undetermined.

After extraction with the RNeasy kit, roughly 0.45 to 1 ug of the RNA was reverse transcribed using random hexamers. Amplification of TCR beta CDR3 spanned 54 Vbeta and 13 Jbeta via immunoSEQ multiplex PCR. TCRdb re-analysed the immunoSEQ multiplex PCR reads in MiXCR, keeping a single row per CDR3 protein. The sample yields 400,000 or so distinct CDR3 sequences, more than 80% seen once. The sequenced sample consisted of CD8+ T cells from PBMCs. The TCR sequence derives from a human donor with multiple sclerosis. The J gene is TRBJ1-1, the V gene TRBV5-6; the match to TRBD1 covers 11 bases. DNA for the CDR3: TGTGCCAGCAGCTCGGACAGGGGGCAAGCTTTCTTT. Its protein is CASSSDRGQAFF.